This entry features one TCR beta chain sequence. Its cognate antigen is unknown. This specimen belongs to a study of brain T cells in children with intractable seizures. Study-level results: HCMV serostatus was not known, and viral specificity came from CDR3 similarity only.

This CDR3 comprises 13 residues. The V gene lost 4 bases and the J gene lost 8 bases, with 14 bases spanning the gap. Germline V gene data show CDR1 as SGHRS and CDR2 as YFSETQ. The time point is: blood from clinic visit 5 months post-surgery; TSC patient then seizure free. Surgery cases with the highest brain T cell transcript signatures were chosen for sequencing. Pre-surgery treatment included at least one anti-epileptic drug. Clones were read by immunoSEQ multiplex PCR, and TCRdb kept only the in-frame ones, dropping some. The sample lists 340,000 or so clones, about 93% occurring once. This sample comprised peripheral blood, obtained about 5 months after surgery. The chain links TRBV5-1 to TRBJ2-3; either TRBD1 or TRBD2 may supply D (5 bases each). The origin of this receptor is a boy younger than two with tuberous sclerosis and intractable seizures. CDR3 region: CASSSSRGSTQYF. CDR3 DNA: TGCGCCAGCAGCAGCTCGAGGGGTAGTACGCAGTATTTT.